One and the same sample provided the 10 T cell receptor beta chains below, sequenced in a study of blood T cell repertoires in COVID-19. Measured with immunoSEQ multiplex PCR; TCRdb has only the in-frame clones, and not every one. Here the sample spans roughly 160,000 clones, just over 90% being singletons. Sequencing input: peripheral blood. The receptor source for this set is a man aged 18 to 29 with COVID-19, enrolled during active disease.

The V gene is TRBV11-2, the J gene TRBJ1-2; D unresolved. The V gene lost 1 base and the J gene lost 6 bases, with 12 bases spanning the gap. The CDR3 sequence is 14 residues long. Per the germline V gene, CDR1 is SGHAT and CDR2 is FQNNGV. CDR3 nucleotide sequence: TGTGCCAGCAGCTTAGGAGGGTGGGGAAATGGCTACACCTTC. As protein: CASSLGGWGNGYTF.

The V and J genes are TRBV20-1 and TRBJ2-7; tentatively, D is TRBD1 (6 bases). This CDR3 is 12 amino acids long. V was trimmed by 3 bases and J by 5 bases, leaving 11 bases between them. Germline V gene sequence: CDR1 DFQATT, CDR2 SNEGSKA (reference sequence). CDR3 amino acids: CSASRRGNEQYF. DNA for the CDR3: TGCAGTGCTAGTCGCAGGGGCAACGAGCAGTACTTC.

The chain has TRBV6-5 and TRBJ2-3, with D unresolved. The CDR3 spans 11 residues. The V end was cut by 4 bases, the J end by 7 bases, with 6 bases between. CDR1 is MNHEY and CDR2 is SVGAGI in the germline V gene. The CDR3 bases are TGTGCCAGCAGTTTGAAGCATACGCAGTATTTT. Its protein is CASSLKHTQYF.

The chain couples TRBV2 to TRBJ2-2, with a tentative D call TRBD2 (6 bases). CDR1 is SNHLY, CDR2 FYNNEI, per germline. CDR3 length equals 17 residues. V shed 4 bases and J shed 5 bases, with 20 bases lying between them. This chain's CDR3 is CASSVRLREVPTGELFF. CDR3 coding DNA: TGTGCCAGCAGTGTTCGTTTGCGGGAAGTACCAACCGGGGAGCTGTTTTTT.

The V and J genes are TRBV15 and TRBJ2-1, with D possibly TRBD1 on 6 matching bases. This CDR3 is 17 amino acids long. Germline loops: CDR1 LNHNV, CDR2 YYDKDF (reference sequence). V lost 2 bases and J lost 0, with 14 bases in between. The CDR3 DNA is TGTGCCACCAGCAGAAATCAACGGACAGTCTCCTACAATGAGCAGTTCTTC. It translates to CATSRNQRTVSYNEQFF.

The J gene is TRBJ2-1, the V gene TRBV20-1; TRBD2 matches at 13 bases. Germline trimming cut 3 bases from V and 6 bases from J; bases unmatched to any gene: 2. Germline V gene sequence: CDR1 DFQATT, CDR2 SNEGSKA (reference sequence). The CDR3 has 14 residues. DNA of the CDR3: TGCAGTGCTAGTGGGACTAGCGGGACCAATGAGCAGTTCTTC. This sequence encodes CSASGTSGTNEQFF.

This chain uses TRBV28 with TRBJ2-1, with 9 positions matching TRBD2. V was clipped by 7 bases and J by 7 bases; unmatched bases: 8. Germline V CDR1 and CDR2: MDHEN, SYDVKM. CDR3 length: 14 amino acids. The CDR3, as DNA: TGTGCCAGCATTGGTAGCGGGAGTCGGAATGAGCAGTTCTTC. Protein sequence: CASIGSGSRNEQFF. The whole variable domain, filled in from reference TRBV28 and TRBJ2-1, reads DVKVTQSSRYLVKRTGEKVFLECVQDMDHENMFWYRQDPGLGLRLIYFSYDVKMKEKGDIPEGYSVSREKKERFSLILESASTNQTSMYLCASIGSGSRNEQFFGPGTRLTVL.

The V and J genes are TRBV9 and TRBJ2-2; 12 positions agree with TRBD2. J lost 6 bases, V lost 6 bases, and 18 bases had no gene match. Germline CDR1 is SGDLS and CDR2 is YYNGEE. The CDR3 extends over 19 amino acids. In DNA, the CDR3 is TGTGCCAGCACTTCGGGTGGGCTAGCGGGAGGGCCAACTTCCGGGGAGCTGTTTTTT. Its translation: CASTSGGLAGGPTSGELFF.

DNA of the CDR3: TGTGCCAGCAGCTGGCAGTTAAATGAGCAGTTCTTC. Its translation is CASSWQLNEQFF. The V gene is TRBV2, the J gene TRBJ2-1; the D is unclear. Trimming pared 6 bases from V and 7 bases from J, leaving 10 bases between. Germline V gene data show CDR1 as SNHLY and CDR2 as FYNNEI. The CDR3 loop spans 12 amino acids.

The CDR3 DNA reads TGTGCCAGCAGCAGGACTAGCGGAAACTACGAGCAGTACTTC. It encodes CASSRTSGNYEQYF. The chain uses TRBV6-5 and TRBJ2-7, with 10 bases aligning to TRBD2. Germline CDR1 and CDR2: MNHEY and SVGAGI. The CDR3 is made up of 14 amino acids. V lost 6 bases to trimming and J lost 3 bases; unmatched junction nucleotides: 5.